These 6 T cell receptor beta chains came from one sample sequenced in a study of cytomegalovirus exposure and HLA in healthy donors. The method was immunoSEQ multiplex PCR; TCRdb's version includes in-frame clones alone and lacks a portion of them. The sample lists 200,000 or so clones, 70% to 85% occurring once. Sequencing input: PBMCs. The receptors stem from a woman aged 25 to 39 in good health and CMV-seropositive.

The chain links TRBV2 to TRBJ1-5; 9 bases align to TRBD1. Germline CDR1 is SNHLY and CDR2 is FYNNEI. Trimming took 1 base from V and 6 from J; bases not matched to a gene: 1. The CDR3 totals 14 residues. The CDR3 region is CASSEGQGGQPQHF. In DNA, the CDR3 is TGTGCCAGCAGTGAAGGACAGGGGGGTCAGCCCCAGCATTTT.

V and J are TRBV7-6 and TRBJ2-7; 7 nucleotides agree with TRBD2. Per germline, CDR1 SGHVS and CDR2 FNYEAQ. The CDR3 loop spans 13 amino acids. With 5 bases clipped from V and 3 bases from J, the junction kept 4 bases outside the gene matches. The chain's CDR3 is CASSRDYNYEQYF. The DNA for the CDR3 is TGTGCCAGCAGCCGGGACTATAACTACGAGCAGTACTTC.

The chain uses TRBV4-1 and TRBJ2-1; 12 nucleotides line up with TRBD2. V shed 1 base, J shed 5 bases, and the junction held 9 bases outside the gene matches. This CDR3 spans 18 amino acids. CDR1 is MGHRA, CDR2 YSYEKL, per germline. This chain's CDR3 is CASSQGASGRAYHNEQFF. CDR3 bases: TGCGCCAGCAGCCAAGGGGCTAGCGGGAGGGCCTATCACAATGAGCAGTTCTTC.

V gene TRBV11-2 combines with J gene TRBJ2-7; D is uncertain. Trimming shortened V by 1 base and J by 2 bases, and 15 bases separated the two germline ends. From germline, CDR1 is SGHAT and CDR2 FQNNGV. This CDR3 is built from 16 residues. This CDR3 reads CASSLGIGDFTYEQYF. The CDR3 nucleotides read TGTGCCAGCAGCTTAGGAATCGGAGACTTTACCTACGAGCAGTACTTC.

The genes are TRBV7-2 and TRBJ2-3, with TRBD2 identical over 7 bases. Per germline, CDR1 SGHTA and CDR2 FQGNSA. The CDR3 is 15 residues long. J lost 3 bases, V lost 5 bases, and 8 bases had no gene match. CDR3 region: CASSTLSGRTDTQYF. The CDR3 region has the DNA TGTGCCAGCAGCACCTTGTCCGGGAGGACAGATACGCAGTATTTT.

This clone turned up a few times. The gene calls are TRBV29-1 and TRBJ1-2; no firm D call. V was cut by 3 bases and J by 4 bases, with 15 bases left in between. Germline CDR1 is SQVTM and CDR2 is ANQGSEA. The CDR3 is made up of 14 amino acids. As DNA, the CDR3 is TGCAGCGTTGATCGGCGAGGGATTAGCTATGGCTACACCTTC. Encoded protein: CSVDRRGISYGYTF.